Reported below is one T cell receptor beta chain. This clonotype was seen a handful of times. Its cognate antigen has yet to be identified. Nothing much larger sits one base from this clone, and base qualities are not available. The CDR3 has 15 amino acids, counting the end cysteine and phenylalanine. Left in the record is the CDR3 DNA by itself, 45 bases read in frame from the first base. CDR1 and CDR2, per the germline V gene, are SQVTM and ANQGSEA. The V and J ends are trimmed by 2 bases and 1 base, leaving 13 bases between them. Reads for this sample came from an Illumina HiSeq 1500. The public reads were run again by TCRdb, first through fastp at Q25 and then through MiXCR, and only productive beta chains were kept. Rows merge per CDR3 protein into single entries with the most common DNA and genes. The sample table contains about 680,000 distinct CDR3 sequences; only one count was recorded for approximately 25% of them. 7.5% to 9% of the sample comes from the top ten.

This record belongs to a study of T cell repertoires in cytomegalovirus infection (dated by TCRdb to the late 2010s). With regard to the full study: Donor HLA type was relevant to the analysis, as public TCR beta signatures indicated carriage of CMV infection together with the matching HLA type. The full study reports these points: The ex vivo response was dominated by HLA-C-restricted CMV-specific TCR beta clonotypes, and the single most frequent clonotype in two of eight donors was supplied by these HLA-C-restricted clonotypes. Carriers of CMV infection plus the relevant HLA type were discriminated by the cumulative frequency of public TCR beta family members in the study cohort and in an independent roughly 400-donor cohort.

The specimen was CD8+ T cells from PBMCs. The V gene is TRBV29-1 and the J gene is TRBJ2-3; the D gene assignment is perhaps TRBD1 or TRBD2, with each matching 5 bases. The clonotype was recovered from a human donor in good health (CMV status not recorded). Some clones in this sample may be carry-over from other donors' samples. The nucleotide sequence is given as TGCAGCGTTGAATTACGGGGCTCTGGCACAGATACGCAGTATTTT. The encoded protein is CSVELRGSGTDTQYF.